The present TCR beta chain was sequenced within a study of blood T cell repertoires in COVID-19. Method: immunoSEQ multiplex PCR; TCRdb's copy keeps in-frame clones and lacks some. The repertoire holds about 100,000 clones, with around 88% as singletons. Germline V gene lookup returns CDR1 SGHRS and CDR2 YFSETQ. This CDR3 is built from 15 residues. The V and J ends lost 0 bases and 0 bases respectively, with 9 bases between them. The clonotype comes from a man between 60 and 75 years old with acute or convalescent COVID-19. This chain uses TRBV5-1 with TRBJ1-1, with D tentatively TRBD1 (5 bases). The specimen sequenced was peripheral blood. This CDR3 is CASSLVPGVNTEAFF. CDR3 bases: TGCGCCAGCAGCTTGGTTCCGGGGGTGAACACTGAAGCTTTCTTT. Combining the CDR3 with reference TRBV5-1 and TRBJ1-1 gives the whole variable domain KAGVTQTPRYLIKTRGQQVTLSCSPISGHRSVSWYQQTPGQGLQFLFEYFSETQRNKGNFPGRFSGRQFSNSRSEMNVSTLELGDSALYLCASSLVPGVNTEAFFGQGTRLTVV.